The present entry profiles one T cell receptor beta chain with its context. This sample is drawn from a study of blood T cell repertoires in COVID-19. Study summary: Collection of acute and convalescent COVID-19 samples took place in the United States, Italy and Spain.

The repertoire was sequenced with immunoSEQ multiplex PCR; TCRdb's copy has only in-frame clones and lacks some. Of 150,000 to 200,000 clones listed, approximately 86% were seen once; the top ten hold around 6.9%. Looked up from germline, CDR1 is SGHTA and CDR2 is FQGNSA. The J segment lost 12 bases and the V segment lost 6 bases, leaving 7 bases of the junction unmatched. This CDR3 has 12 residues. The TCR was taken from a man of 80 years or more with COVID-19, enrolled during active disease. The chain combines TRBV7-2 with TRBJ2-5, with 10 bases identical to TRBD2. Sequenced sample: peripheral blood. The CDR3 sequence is CASSELAGTEYF. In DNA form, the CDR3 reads TGTGCCAGCAGTGAACTAGCGGGGACTGAGTACTTC. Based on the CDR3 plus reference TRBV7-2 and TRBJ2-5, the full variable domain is GAGVSQSPSNKVTEKGKDVELRCDPISGHTALYWYRQSLGQGLEFLIYFQGNSAPDKSGLPSDRFSAERTGGSVSTLTIQRTQQEDSAVYLCASSELAGTEYFGPGTRLLVL.